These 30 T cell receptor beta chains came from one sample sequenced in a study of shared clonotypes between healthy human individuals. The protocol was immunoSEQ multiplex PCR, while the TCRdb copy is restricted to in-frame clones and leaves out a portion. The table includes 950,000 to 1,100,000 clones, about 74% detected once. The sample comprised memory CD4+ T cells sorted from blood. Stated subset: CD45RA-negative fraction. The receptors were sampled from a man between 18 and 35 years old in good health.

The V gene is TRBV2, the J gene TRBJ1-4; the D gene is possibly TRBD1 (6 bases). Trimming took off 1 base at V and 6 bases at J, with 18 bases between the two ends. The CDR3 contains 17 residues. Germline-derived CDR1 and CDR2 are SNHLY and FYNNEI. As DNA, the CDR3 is TGTGCCAGCAGTGAAGTCGGTTGGGGGGGCGCAGATGAAAAACTGTTTTTT. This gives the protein CASSEVGWGGADEKLFF.

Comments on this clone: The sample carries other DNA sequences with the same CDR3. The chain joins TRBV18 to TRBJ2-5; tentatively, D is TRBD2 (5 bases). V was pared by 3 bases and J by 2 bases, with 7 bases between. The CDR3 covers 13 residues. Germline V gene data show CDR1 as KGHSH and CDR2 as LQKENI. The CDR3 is CASSPGSQETQYF. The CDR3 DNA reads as TGTGCCAGCTCACCGGGGAGTCAAGAGACCCAGTACTTC.

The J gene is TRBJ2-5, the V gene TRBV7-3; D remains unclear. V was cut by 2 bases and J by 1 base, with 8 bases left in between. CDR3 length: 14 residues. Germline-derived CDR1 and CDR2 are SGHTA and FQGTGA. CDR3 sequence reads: CASSLDSSQETQYF. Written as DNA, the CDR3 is TGTGCCAGCAGCTTAGATTCCAGCCAAGAGACCCAGTACTTC.

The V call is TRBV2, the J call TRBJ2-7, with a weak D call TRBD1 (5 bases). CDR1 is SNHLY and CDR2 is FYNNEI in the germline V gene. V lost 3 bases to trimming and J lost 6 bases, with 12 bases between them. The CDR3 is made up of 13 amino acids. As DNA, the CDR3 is TGTGCCAGCAGTGATGACAGTCCCCGCGAGCAGTACTTC. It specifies CASSDDSPREQYF.

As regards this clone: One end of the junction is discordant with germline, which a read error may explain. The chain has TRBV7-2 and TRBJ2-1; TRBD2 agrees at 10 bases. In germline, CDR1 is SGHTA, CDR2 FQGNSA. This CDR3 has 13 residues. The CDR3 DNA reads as TGTGCCAGCAGCTCCGTACTAGCGGGACCCGGGGTCTTC. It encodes CASSSVLAGPGVF. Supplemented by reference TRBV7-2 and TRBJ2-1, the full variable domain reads GAGVSQSPSNKVTEKGKDVELRCDPISGHTALYWYRQSLGQGLEFLIYFQGNSAPDKSGLPSDRFSAERTGGSVSTLTIQRTQQEDSAVYLCASSSVLAGPGVFGPGTRLTVL.

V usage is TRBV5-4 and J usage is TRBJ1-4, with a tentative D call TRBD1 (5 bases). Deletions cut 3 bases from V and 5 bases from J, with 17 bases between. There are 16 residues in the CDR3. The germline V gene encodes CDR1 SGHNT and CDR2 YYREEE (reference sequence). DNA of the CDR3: TGTGCCAGCAGCTATTCAACGACAGCCACGAATGAAAAACTGTTTTTT. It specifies CASSYSTTATNEKLFF.

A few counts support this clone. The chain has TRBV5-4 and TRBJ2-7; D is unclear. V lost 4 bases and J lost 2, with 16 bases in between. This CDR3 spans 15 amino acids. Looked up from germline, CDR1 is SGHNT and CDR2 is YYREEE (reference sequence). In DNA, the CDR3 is TGTGCCAGCAGCCCGAATATTGTCCGAGCCTACGAGCAGTACTTC. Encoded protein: CASSPNIVRAYEQYF.

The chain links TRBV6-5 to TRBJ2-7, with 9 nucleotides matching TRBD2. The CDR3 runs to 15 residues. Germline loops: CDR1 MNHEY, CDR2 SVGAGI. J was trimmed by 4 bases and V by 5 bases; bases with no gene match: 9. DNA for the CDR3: TGTGCCAGCAGTCCAGGACTAGCGCAAACATACGAGCAGTACTTC. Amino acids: CASSPGLAQTYEQYF.

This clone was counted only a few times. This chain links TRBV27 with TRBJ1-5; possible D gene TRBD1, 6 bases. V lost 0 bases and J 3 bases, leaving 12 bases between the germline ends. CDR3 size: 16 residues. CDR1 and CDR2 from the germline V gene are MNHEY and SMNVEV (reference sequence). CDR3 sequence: CASSLSRDKNNQPQHF. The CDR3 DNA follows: TGTGCCAGCAGTTTATCCCGGGACAAAAACAATCAGCCCCAGCATTTT.

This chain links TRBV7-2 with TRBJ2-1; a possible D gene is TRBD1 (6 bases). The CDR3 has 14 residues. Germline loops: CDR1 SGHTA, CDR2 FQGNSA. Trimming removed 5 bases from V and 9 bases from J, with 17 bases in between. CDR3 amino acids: CASSTNLGGGEQFF. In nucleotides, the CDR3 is TGTGCCAGCAGCACAAACCTAGGGGGTGGTGAGCAGTTCTTC.

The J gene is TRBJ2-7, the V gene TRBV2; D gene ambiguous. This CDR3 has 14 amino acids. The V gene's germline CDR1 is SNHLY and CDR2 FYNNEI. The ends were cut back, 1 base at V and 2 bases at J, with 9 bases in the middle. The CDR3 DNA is TGTGCCAGCAGTGAAGGCCCTCTCACCTACGAGCAGTACTTC. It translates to CASSEGPLTYEQYF.

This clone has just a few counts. CDR3 sequence reads: CASSVNSNYNEQFF. CDR3 DNA: TGTGCCAGCAGTGTGAACAGCAACTACAATGAGCAGTTCTTC. This chain connects TRBV2 to TRBJ2-1; no clear D. The V gene's germline CDR1 is SNHLY and CDR2 FYNNEI. The CDR3 runs to 14 residues. Trimming took 4 bases from V and 3 from J, leaving 10 bases between them.

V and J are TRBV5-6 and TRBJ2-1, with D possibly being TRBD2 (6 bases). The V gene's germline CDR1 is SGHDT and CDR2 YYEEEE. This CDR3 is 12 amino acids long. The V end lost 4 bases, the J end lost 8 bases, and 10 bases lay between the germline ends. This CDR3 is CASSTWGDEQFF. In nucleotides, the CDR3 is TGTGCCAGCAGCACCTGGGGGGATGAGCAGTTCTTC.

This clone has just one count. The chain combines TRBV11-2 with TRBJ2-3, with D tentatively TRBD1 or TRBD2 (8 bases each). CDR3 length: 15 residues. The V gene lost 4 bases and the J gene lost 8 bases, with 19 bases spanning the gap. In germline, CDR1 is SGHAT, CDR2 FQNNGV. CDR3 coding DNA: TGTGCCAGCAGCTCACCGACAGGGGCGGGGGGTACGCAGTATTTT. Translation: CASSSPTGAGGTQYF.

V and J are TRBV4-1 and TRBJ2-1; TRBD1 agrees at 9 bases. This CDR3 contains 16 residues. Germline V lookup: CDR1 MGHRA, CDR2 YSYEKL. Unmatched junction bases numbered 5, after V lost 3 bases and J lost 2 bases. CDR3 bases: TGCGCCAGCAGCCACCTGGACAGGGGAACCTACAATGAGCAGTTCTTC. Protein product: CASSHLDRGTYNEQFF.

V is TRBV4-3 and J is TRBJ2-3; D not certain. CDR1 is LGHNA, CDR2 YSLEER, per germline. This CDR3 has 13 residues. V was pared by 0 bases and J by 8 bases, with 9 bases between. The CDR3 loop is CASSQEKGLTQYF. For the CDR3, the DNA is TGCGCCAGCAGCCAAGAGAAAGGGCTTACGCAGTATTTT.

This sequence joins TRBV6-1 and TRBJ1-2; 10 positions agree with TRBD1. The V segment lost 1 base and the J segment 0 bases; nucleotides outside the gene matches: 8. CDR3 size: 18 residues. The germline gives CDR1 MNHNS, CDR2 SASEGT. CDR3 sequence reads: CASSEGSGTGVANYGYTF. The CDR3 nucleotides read TGTGCCAGCAGTGAAGGATCCGGGACAGGGGTAGCTAACTATGGCTACACCTTC.

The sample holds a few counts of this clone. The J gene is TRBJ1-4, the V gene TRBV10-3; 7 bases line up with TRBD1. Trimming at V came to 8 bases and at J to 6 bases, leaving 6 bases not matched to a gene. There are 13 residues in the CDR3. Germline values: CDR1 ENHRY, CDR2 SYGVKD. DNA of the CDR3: TGTGCCATCCAGGACAGGAGGGATGAAAAACTGTTTTTT. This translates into CAIQDRRDEKLFF.

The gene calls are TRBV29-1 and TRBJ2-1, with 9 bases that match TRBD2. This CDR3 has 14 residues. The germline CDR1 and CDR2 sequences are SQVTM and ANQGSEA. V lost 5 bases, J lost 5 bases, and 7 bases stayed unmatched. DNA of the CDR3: TGCAGCGTTCCCCCGGCGGGAGGGAACAATGAGCAGTTCTTC. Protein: CSVPPAGGNNEQFF.

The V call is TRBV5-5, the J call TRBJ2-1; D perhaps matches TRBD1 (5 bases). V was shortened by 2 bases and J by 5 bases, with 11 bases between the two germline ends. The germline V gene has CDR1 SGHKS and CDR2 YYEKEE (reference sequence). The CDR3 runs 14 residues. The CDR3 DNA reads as TGTGCCAGCAGCTTATTAGGGGTTGACAATGAGCAGTTCTTC. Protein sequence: CASSLLGVDNEQFF.

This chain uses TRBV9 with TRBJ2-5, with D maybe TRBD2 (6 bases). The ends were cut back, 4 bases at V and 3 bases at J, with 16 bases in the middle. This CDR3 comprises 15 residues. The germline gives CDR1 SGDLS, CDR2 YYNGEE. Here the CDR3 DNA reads TGTGCCAGCAGCTGGGCAACGGGGGAGAAAGAGACCCAGTACTTC. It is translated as CASSWATGEKETQYF.

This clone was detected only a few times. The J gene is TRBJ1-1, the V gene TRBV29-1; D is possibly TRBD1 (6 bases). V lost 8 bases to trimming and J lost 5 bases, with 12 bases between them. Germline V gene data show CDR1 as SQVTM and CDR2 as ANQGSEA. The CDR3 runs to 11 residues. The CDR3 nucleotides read TGCAGCTACGCAGGGGCGACTGAAGCTTTCTTT. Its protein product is CSYAGATEAFF.

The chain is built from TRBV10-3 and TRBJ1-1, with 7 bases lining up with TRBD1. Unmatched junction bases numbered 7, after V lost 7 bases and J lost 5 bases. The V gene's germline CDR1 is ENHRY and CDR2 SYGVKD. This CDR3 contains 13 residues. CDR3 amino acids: CAITRQGSTEAFF. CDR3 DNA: TGTGCCATCACCAGACAGGGTAGTACTGAAGCTTTCTTT.

The DNA of the CDR3 is TGTGCCAGCGGCGATAATAGCAATCAGCCCCAGCATTTT. This encodes CASGDNSNQPQHF. The rearrangement joins TRBV7-9 to TRBJ1-5; no clear D gene. Germline CDR1 and CDR2: SEHNR and FQNEAQ (reference sequence). Trimming took 8 bases from V and 0 from J, leaving 8 bases between them. This CDR3 contains 13 residues.

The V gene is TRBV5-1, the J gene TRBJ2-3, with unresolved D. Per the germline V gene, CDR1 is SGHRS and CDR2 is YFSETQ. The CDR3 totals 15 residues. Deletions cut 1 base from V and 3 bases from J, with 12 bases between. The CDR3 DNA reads TGCGCCAGCAGCTTGCCTGCCAATCCAACAGATACGCAGTATTTT. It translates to CASSLPANPTDTQYF. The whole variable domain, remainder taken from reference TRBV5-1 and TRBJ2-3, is KAGVTQTPRYLIKTRGQQVTLSCSPISGHRSVSWYQQTPGQGLQFLFEYFSETQRNKGNFPGRFSGRQFSNSRSEMNVSTLELGDSALYLCASSLPANPTDTQYFGPGTRLTVL.

The CDR3 DNA reads TGTGCCAGCAGCAACGACAGGCGACTAGCGGGAACCTACGAGCAGTACTTC. Amino acid sequence: CASSNDRRLAGTYEQYF. V usage is TRBV21-1 and J usage is TRBJ2-7; the table's D call, TRBD2, has no DNA check behind it. TRBV21-1 counts as a pseudogene. The CDR3 extends over 17 amino acids.

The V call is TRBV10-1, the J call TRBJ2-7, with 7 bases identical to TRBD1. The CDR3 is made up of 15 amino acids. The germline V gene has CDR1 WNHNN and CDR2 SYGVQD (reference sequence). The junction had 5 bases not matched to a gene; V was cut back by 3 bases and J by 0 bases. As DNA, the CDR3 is TGCGCCAGCAGTGATTGGGGGACAGCCTCCTACGAGCAGTACTTC. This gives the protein CASSDWGTASYEQYF.

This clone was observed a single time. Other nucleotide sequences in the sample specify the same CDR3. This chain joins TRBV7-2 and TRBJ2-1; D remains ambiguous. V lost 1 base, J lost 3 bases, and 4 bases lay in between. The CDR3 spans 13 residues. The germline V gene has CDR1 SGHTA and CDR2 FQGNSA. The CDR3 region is CASSLEVYNEQFF. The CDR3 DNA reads TGTGCCAGCAGCTTAGAAGTCTACAATGAGCAGTTCTTC.

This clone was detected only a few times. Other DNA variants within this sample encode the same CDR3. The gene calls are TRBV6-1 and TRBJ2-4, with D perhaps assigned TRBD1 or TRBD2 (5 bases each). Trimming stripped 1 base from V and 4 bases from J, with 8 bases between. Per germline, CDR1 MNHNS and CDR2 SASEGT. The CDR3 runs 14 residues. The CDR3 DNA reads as TGTGCCAGCAGTGAAGGGGGGAGTAAAAACATTCAGTACTTC. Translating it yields CASSEGGSKNIQYF.

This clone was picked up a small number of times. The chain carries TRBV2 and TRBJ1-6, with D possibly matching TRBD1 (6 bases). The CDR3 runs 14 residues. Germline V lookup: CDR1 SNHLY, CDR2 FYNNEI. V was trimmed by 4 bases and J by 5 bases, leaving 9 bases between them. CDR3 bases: TGTGCCAGCAGTGCCGGGACAAATAATTCACCCCTCCACTTT. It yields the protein CASSAGTNNSPLHF.